The 30 T cell receptor beta chains in this list originate from one sample, sequenced in a study of lymphopenia after photon versus proton radiotherapy. The table came from immunoSEQ multiplex PCR; TCRdb's copy has only in-frame clones and leaves some out. The sample records tens of thousands of clones, approximately 87% being singletons. This sample comprised peripheral blood, obtained from a patient treated with photon-based radiotherapy. Receptors originate from a man in his fifties or sixties with gastric cancer.

The sample holds a few counts of this clone. This chain uses TRBV29-1 with TRBJ2-7; D possibly matches TRBD1 or TRBD2 (5 bases each). Germline V CDR1 and CDR2: SQVTM, ANQGSEA. Between the trimmed V and J ends, which lost 5 bases and 1 base, there was a span of 15 bases. The CDR3 is 14 amino acids. The CDR3 region is CSVLLFGASYEQYF. The CDR3, as DNA: TGCAGCGTTTTGCTGTTCGGGGCGTCCTACGAGCAGTACTTC.

The chain couples TRBV5-1 to TRBJ2-2; D call uncertain. Germline CDR1 SGHRS, CDR2 YFSETQ. V was trimmed by 0 bases and J by 4 bases, leaving 10 bases between them. The CDR3 spans 15 residues. CDR3 region: CASSLEGYPTGELFF. Here the CDR3 DNA reads TGCGCCAGCAGCTTGGAGGGCTACCCCACCGGGGAGCTGTTTTTT. Looking up the rest from reference TRBV5-1 and TRBJ2-2 gives the full variable domain: KAGVTQTPRYLIKTRGQQVTLSCSPISGHRSVSWYQQTPGQGLQFLFEYFSETQRNKGNFPGRFSGRQFSNSRSEMNVSTLELGDSALYLCASSLEGYPTGELFFGEGSRLTVL.

This chain connects TRBV9 to TRBJ2-7; D assignment may be TRBD1 or TRBD2 (5 bases each). The CDR3 runs to 14 residues. CDR1 is SGDLS and CDR2 is YYNGEE in the germline V gene. The germline V and J ends were trimmed by 5 bases and 2 bases, with 14 bases remaining between them. The CDR3 sequence: CASSVRDRAYEQYF. The CDR3 nucleotides are TGTGCCAGCAGTGTCCGGGACCGAGCCTACGAGCAGTACTTC. Variable domain in full (rest from reference TRBV9 and TRBJ2-7): DSGVTQTPKHLITATGQRVTLRCSPRSGDLSVYWYQQSLDQGLQFLIQYYNGEERAKGNILERFSAQQFPDLHSELNLSSLELGDSALYFCASSVRDRAYEQYFGPGTRLTVT.

J is TRBJ2-1 and V is TRBV5-4; perhaps TRBD2 as D (6 bases). The length of the CDR3 is 14 residues. Germline V lookup: CDR1 SGHNT, CDR2 YYREEE (reference sequence). V shed 0 bases and J shed 5 bases, with 9 bases lying between them. The CDR3 sequence is CASSLAGLNNEQFF. The CDR3, as DNA: TGTGCCAGCAGCTTGGCGGGACTCAACAATGAGCAGTTCTTC.

The chain couples TRBV7-2 to TRBJ1-6; D unclear. V was shortened by 3 bases and J by 6 bases, with 6 bases between the two germline ends. The CDR3 sequence is 13 residues long. Per the germline V gene, CDR1 is SGHTA and CDR2 is FQGNSA. The CDR3 reads CASSFPINSPLHF. The CDR3 DNA reads TGTGCCAGCAGCTTCCCGATTAATTCACCCCTCCACTTT.

In its sample, this clone was seen a few times. J is TRBJ2-7 and V is TRBV6-5, with 9 bases identical to TRBD1. V was pared by 6 bases and J by 6 bases, with 9 bases of the junction left unmatched. Germline-derived CDR1 and CDR2 are MNHEY and SVGAGI. The CDR3 has 14 residues. The CDR3 sequence: CASSPAGTGSEQYF. As DNA, the CDR3 is TGTGCCAGCAGCCCCGCCGGGACAGGGTCCGAGCAGTACTTC.

The V call is TRBV25-1, the J call TRBJ2-3; D ambiguous. Trimming shortened V by 6 bases and J by 1 base, and 14 bases separated the two germline ends. This CDR3 is 15 amino acids long. CDR1 is MGHDK, CDR2 SYGVNS, per germline. The CDR3 DNA reads TGTGCCAGCAGCTCCGGGTCTCAGGGCACAGATACGCAGTATTTT. Protein sequence: CASSSGSQGTDTQYF.

The gene calls are TRBV5-1 and TRBJ2-5, with D possibly being TRBD1 (6 bases). The CDR3 covers 13 residues. Trimming stripped 4 bases from V and 4 bases from J, with 11 bases between. Germline loops: CDR1 SGHRS, CDR2 YFSETQ. The CDR3 DNA is TGCGCCAGCAGCCCAGGGGTTACAGAGACCCAGTACTTC. This gives the protein CASSPGVTETQYF.

This sequence joins TRBV29-1 and TRBJ2-2; 8 nucleotides agree with TRBD1. The CDR3 covers 16 residues. V was pared by 0 bases and J by 5 bases, with 8 bases of the junction left unmatched. Germline values: CDR1 SQVTM, CDR2 ANQGSEA. CDR3 nucleotides: TGCAGCGTTGAAGATTCATGGACAGGGCGGACCGGGGAGCTGTTTTTT. Its protein is CSVEDSWTGRTGELFF.

The V call is TRBV7-2, the J call TRBJ2-2, with D perhaps matching TRBD1 or TRBD2 (6 bases each). The CDR3 has 18 residues. V was trimmed by 2 bases and J by 4 bases, leaving 20 bases between them. Germline V gene sequence: CDR1 SGHTA, CDR2 FQGNSA. The CDR3 reads CASSLRAVGGGGTGELFF. As DNA, the CDR3 is TGTGCCAGCAGCTTACGCGCGGTAGGGGGAGGAGGCACCGGGGAGCTGTTTTTT.

V usage is TRBV19 and J usage is TRBJ2-5; D perhaps matches TRBD2 (5 bases). Germline V CDR1 and CDR2: LNHDA, SQIVND (reference sequence). The CDR3 sequence is 14 residues long. V was cut by 7 bases and J by 4 bases, with 16 bases left in between. The CDR3 here is CASKNGPGGETQYF. For the CDR3, the DNA is TGTGCCAGTAAAAACGGACCCGGAGGAGAGACCCAGTACTTC.

The V gene is TRBV30, the J gene TRBJ1-5; no reliable D call. V dropped 0 bases and J dropped 2 bases, with 8 bases sitting between them. The germline V gene encodes CDR1 GTSNPN and CDR2 SVGIG (reference sequence). This CDR3 has 14 residues. The CDR3 bases are TGTGCCTGGAGTGTACTTCAGGGCAATCAGCCCCAGCATTTT. Amino acid sequence: CAWSVLQGNQPQHF.

This chain links TRBV6-5 with TRBJ1-1; 10 positions agree with TRBD1. Germline V gene lookup returns CDR1 MNHEY and CDR2 SVGAGI. The CDR3 runs 16 residues. The V gene end was trimmed by 0 bases and the J gene end by 3 bases; junction bases not matched to a gene: 4. The CDR3 DNA follows: TGTGCCAGCAGTTACTCGAGGGGACAGGGGCACACTGAAGCTTTCTTT. It codes for CASSYSRGQGHTEAFF.

The chain has TRBV4-1 and TRBJ2-2, with no clear D. The CDR3 is 18 amino acids. The germline CDR1 and CDR2 sequences are MGHRA and YSYEKL. Trimming stripped 4 bases from V and 0 bases from J, with 18 bases between. The CDR3 sequence is CASSLRWAPGSNTGELFF. The DNA for the CDR3 is TGCGCCAGCAGCCTCCGGTGGGCGCCGGGTTCGAACACCGGGGAGCTGTTTTTT.

The chain couples TRBV7-9 to TRBJ2-5; D unclear. The ends were cut back, 5 bases at V and 1 base at J, with 11 bases in the middle. The CDR3 spans 14 residues. Germline V gives CDR1 SEHNR, CDR2 FQNEAQ (reference sequence). CDR3 loop: CASSAGRTQETQYF. For the CDR3, the DNA is TGTGCCAGCAGCGCCGGACGGACCCAAGAGACCCAGTACTTC.

The chain links TRBV25-1 to TRBJ2-7; 10 bases are a match to TRBD1. Germline V lookup: CDR1 MGHDK, CDR2 SYGVNS. This CDR3 has 16 amino acids. The J segment lost 3 bases and the V segment lost 6 bases, leaving 11 bases of the junction unmatched. This CDR3 is CASSRQGAGTLYEQYF. The CDR3 DNA sequence: TGTGCCAGCAGCAGACAGGGGGCGGGAACTCTCTACGAGCAGTACTTC.

The chain uses TRBV11-3 and TRBJ2-1; D is uncertain. The V and J ends lost 0 bases and 4 bases respectively, with 13 bases between them. CDR3 length: 16 residues. CDR1 SGHNT and CDR2 YENEEA come from the germline V gene. CDR3 residues: CASSLDFSKAYNEQFF. The CDR3 DNA follows: TGTGCCAGCAGCTTAGACTTTTCCAAGGCTTACAATGAGCAGTTCTTC. Looking up the rest from reference TRBV11-3 and TRBJ2-1 gives the full variable domain: EAGVVQSPRYKIIEKKQPVAFWCNPISGHNTLYWYLQNLGQGPELLIRYENEEAVDDSQLPKDRFSAERLKGVDSTLKIQPAELGDSAVYLCASSLDFSKAYNEQFFGPGTRLTVL.

The genes are TRBV7-2 and TRBJ2-2, with 12 nucleotides matching TRBD2. The CDR3 covers 19 residues. The J segment lost 4 bases and the V segment lost 1 base, leaving 10 bases of the junction unmatched. In germline, CDR1 is SGHTA, CDR2 FQGNSA. The CDR3 protein is CASSLGAGLAGGSTGELFF. The CDR3 nucleotides read TGTGCCAGCAGCTTAGGGGCCGGGCTAGCGGGAGGGTCCACCGGGGAGCTGTTTTTT.

The genes are TRBV5-6 and TRBJ1-4, with 9 bases aligning to TRBD1. Germline V gives CDR1 SGHDT, CDR2 YYEEEE. The length of the CDR3 is 15 residues. The J segment lost 7 bases and the V segment lost 2 bases, leaving 6 bases of the junction unmatched. The DNA of the CDR3 is TGTGCCAGCAGCTTCGGACAGGGGCGGGTTGAAAAACTGTTTTTT. Protein: CASSFGQGRVEKLFF.

The chain has TRBV7-2 and TRBJ1-2; 8 bases agree with TRBD1. Germline V lookup: CDR1 SGHTA, CDR2 FQGNSA. The CDR3 has 16 amino acids. After removal of 5 bases from V and 5 bases from J, the junction contained 13 bases not matched to a gene. The CDR3 protein is CASSPSGDRSLYGYTF. In DNA form, the CDR3 reads TGTGCCAGCAGCCCTAGCGGGGACAGGAGTCTTTATGGCTACACCTTC.

This chain connects TRBV7-8 to TRBJ1-5; D is unresolved. V gave up 2 bases and J gave up 2 bases, with 4 bases separating them. Germline loops: CDR1 SGHVS, CDR2 FQNEAQ. CDR3 length: 13 residues. The CDR3 loop is CASSLQGNQPQHF. As DNA, the CDR3 is TGTGCCAGCAGCTTACAGGGCAATCAGCCCCAGCATTTT.

The J gene is TRBJ2-1, the V gene TRBV7-2; 10 bases are a match to TRBD2. Per germline, CDR1 SGHTA and CDR2 FQGNSA. The CDR3 runs 17 residues. V dropped 5 bases and J dropped 7; count of bases not matched to a gene: 14. CDR3 nucleotide sequence: TGTGCCAGCAGCACACCCCTAGCGGGAGAGCTCTTGAATGAGCAGTTCTTC. It yields the protein CASSTPLAGELLNEQFF.

The chain couples TRBV5-1 to TRBJ1-4, with 11 bases lining up with TRBD1. With V trimmed by 5 bases and J by 7 bases, 4 bases remained unmatched. This CDR3 comprises 14 residues. Germline CDR1 reads SGHRS; CDR2 reads YFSETQ. The CDR3 DNA reads TGCGCCAGCAGAACGGACAGGGGGCGTGAAAAACTGTTTTTT. Translated, it gives CASRTDRGREKLFF.

The chain has TRBV7-2 and TRBJ2-7, with a tentative D call TRBD1 (6 bases). V lost 6 bases to trimming and J lost 6 bases, with 24 bases between them. Looked up from germline, CDR1 is SGHTA and CDR2 is FQGNSA. This CDR3 has 16 amino acids. CDR3 coding DNA: TGTGCCAGCAGTTTGTGGGACATAAGGGATCTTTCCGAGCAGTACTTC. It specifies CASSLWDIRDLSEQYF.

The chain is built from TRBV7-9 and TRBJ2-7; D gene unclear. V was shortened by 3 bases and J by 2 bases, with 8 bases between the two germline ends. CDR3 length equals 13 residues. Germline assignment: CDR1 SEHNR and CDR2 FQNEAQ (reference sequence). CDR3 DNA: TGTGCCAGCAGCTTTTACAGAGCCTACGAGCAGTACTTC. Protein sequence: CASSFYRAYEQYF.

This clone appeared a single time. The V call is TRBV4-2, the J call TRBJ2-1; TRBD2 matches at 7 bases. The junction had 7 bases not matched to a gene; V was cut back by 0 bases and J by 5 bases. Per the germline V gene, CDR1 is LGHNA and CDR2 is YNFKEQ. The CDR3 is 16 residues long. CDR3 amino acids: CASSQEAPSGHNEQFF. As DNA, the CDR3 is TGTGCCAGCAGCCAAGAAGCACCTAGCGGACACAATGAGCAGTTCTTC.

This clone was detected only once. The V call is TRBV19, the J call TRBJ2-7; 9 nucleotides line up with TRBD1. Germline CDR1 and CDR2: LNHDA and SQIVND (reference sequence). Trimming removed 2 bases from V and 7 bases from J; junction bases left unmatched: 9. CDR3 length equals 15 residues. CDR3 residues: CASSISGQGLSEQYF. The CDR3 nucleotides read TGTGCCAGTAGTATATCCGGACAGGGGCTGAGTGAGCAGTACTTC.

V gene TRBV7-2 combines with J gene TRBJ1-5, with D hard to call. V lost 5 bases and J lost 8, with 13 bases in between. This CDR3 region has 13 residues. Germline V gene sequence: CDR1 SGHTA, CDR2 FQGNSA. The CDR3 region is CASSPQPSEPQHF. In nucleotides, the CDR3 is TGTGCCAGCAGCCCCCAGCCTTCCGAGCCCCAGCATTTT.

V gene TRBV5-1 combines with J gene TRBJ2-5; TRBD2 matches at 7 bases. Germline CDR1 is SGHRS and CDR2 is YFSETQ. Unmatched junction bases numbered 5, after V lost 7 bases and J lost 2 bases. The CDR3 runs to 13 residues. As DNA, the CDR3 is TGCGCCAGCTCAAGGGAGGGACAAGAGACCCAGTACTTC. This sequence encodes CASSREGQETQYF.

The chain carries TRBV7-9 and TRBJ2-7; 9 nucleotides agree with TRBD2. This CDR3 is 15 amino acids long. CDR1 SEHNR and CDR2 FQNEAQ come from the germline V gene (reference sequence). Germline trimming cut 5 bases from V and 5 bases from J; bases unmatched to any gene: 10. This CDR3 is CASSEASGNRDEQYF. CDR3 nucleotide sequence: TGTGCCAGCAGCGAGGCTAGCGGGAATCGCGACGAGCAGTACTTC. Looking up the rest from reference TRBV7-9 and TRBJ2-7 gives the full variable domain: DTGVSQNPRHKITKRGQNVTFRCDPISEHNRLYWYRQTLGQGPEFLTYFQNEAQLEKSRLLSDRFSAERPKGSFSTLEIQRTEQGDSAMYLCASSEASGNRDEQYFGPGTRLTVT.